The T cell receptor (beta chain) described here comes from a study of cytomegalovirus exposure and HLA in healthy donors. General observations from the study: Later analysis suggested most CMV-associated TCR beta chains were HLA-restricted.

The CDR3 contains 15 residues. Trimming removed 8 bases from V and 2 bases from J; junction bases left unmatched: 9. CDR1 is SGHRS and CDR2 is YFSETQ in the germline V gene. PCR involved 60 Vbeta and 13 Jbeta primers. This table comes from immunoSEQ multiplex PCR, and its TCRdb copy is limited to in-frame clones, with some not included. The data show 110,000 to 150,000 clones, and the top ten clones hold approximately 2.6%. As regards this clone: What it recognizes is unknown.

When sampled, the donors appeared nominally healthy, though they likely had unrecorded immune exposures. This TCR was recovered from a man between 35 and 55 years old in good health and CMV-seronegative. The chain links TRBV5-1 to TRBJ1-4, with 7 bases that match TRBD1. Sequencing used PBMCs. This chain's CDR3 is CASTLRDSTNEKLFF. CDR3 DNA: TGCGCCAGTACCTTACGGGACAGCACTAATGAAAAACTGTTTTTT.